Listed below are T cell receptor beta chains from one sample, sequenced in a study of T cell responses to AZD1222 COVID-19 vaccine. Generated by immunoSEQ multiplex PCR, the TCRdb table keeps only in-frame clones and is missing some. The data hold roughly 92,000 clones, with approximately 91% observed a single time. The sequencing used peripheral blood, collected 28 days after the second AZD1222 dose. The receptors derive from an adult who received the AZD1222 COVID-19 vaccine. Each CDR3 is given with its conserved first and last residue. Each record gives: D gene, clone size, J gene, V gene, CDR3 protein, CDR3 DNA. D genes are given only for firm matches. Some rows have no size entry. The others give once, few or many, or a class for an expanded clone.

-	once	TRBJ2-3	TRBV12-3/TRBV12-4	CASAGAGTDTQYF	TGTGCCAGCGCGGGGGCCGGCACAGATACGCAGTATTTT
-	few	TRBJ2-2	TRBV6-2/TRBV6-3	CASSKVGRQNTGELFF	TGTGCCAGCAGCAAAGTGGGACGGCAGAACACCGGGGAGCTGTTTTTT
-	-	TRBJ1-1	TRBV7-9	CASSPTTGNTEAFF	TGTGCCAGCAGCCCTACTACAGGGAACACTGAAGCTTTCTTT
-	once	TRBJ1-1	TRBV2	CASSESGVAFF	TGTGCCAGCAGTGAATCGGGGGTCGCTTTCTTT
-	-	TRBJ1-1	TRBV18	CASSPLPGMNTEAFF	TGTGCCAGCTCACCACTCCCGGGGATGAACACTGAAGCTTTCTTT
-	-	TRBJ2-1	TRBV9	CASSVAVSSYNEQFF	TGTGCCAGCAGCGTAGCCGTTAGCTCCTACAATGAGCAGTTCTTC
TRBD1	-	TRBJ2-7	TRBV3-1/TRBV3-2	CASSLGQGLSEQYF	TGTGCCAGCAGCCTGGGACAGGGGTTGTCCGAGCAGTACTTC
TRBD1	-	TRBJ1-1	TRBV14	CASSQDPGQVTEAFF	TGTGCCAGCAGCCAAGACCCGGGACAGGTCACTGAAGCTTTCTTT
-	-	TRBJ2-3	TRBV5-1	CASSDGGTDTQYF	TGCGCCAGCAGCGACGGGGGCACAGATACGCAGTATTTT
TRBD2	-	TRBJ2-1	TRBV7-3	CASSFTRGGEQFF	TGTGCCAGCAGCTTCACTAGGGGAGGGGAGCAGTTCTTC
TRBD2	-	TRBJ2-1	TRBV11-2	CASSLGLGGNPYNEQFF	TGTGCCAGCAGCTTAGGGCTGGGGGGGAACCCCTACAATGAGCAGTTCTTC
-	few	TRBJ1-2	TRBV19	CASSPTAQEPYGYTF	TGTGCCAGTAGTCCGACAGCCCAGGAGCCATATGGCTACACCTTC